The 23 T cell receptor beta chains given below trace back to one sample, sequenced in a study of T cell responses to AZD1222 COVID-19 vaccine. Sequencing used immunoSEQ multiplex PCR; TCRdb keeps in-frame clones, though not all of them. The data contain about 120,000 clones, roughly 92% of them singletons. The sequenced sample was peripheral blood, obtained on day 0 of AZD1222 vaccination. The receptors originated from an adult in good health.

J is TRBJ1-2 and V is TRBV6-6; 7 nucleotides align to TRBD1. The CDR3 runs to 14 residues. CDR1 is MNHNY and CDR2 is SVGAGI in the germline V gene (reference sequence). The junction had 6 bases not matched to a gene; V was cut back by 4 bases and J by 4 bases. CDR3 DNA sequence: TGTGCCAGCAGTTCCCTGGGACAGAGCTATGGCTACACCTTC. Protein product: CASSSLGQSYGYTF.

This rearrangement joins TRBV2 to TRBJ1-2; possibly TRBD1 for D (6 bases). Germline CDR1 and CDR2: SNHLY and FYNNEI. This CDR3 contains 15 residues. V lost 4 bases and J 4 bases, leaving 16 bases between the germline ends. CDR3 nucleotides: TGTGCCAGCAGTGGGTCTACAGGGTTCGCCTATGGCTACACCTTC. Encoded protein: CASSGSTGFAYGYTF.

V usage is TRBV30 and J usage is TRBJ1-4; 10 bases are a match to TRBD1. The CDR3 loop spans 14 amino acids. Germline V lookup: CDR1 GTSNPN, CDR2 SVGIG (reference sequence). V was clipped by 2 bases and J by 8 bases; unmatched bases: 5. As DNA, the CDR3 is TGTGCCTGGAGTCCGGGACAGGGGCTAGAAAAACTGTTTTTT. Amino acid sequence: CAWSPGQGLEKLFF.

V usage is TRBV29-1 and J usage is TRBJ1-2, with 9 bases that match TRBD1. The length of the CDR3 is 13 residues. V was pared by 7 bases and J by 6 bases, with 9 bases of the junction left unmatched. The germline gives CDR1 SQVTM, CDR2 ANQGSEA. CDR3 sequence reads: CSGETGGTDGYTF. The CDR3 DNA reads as TGCAGCGGGGAGACAGGGGGTACAGATGGCTACACCTTC.

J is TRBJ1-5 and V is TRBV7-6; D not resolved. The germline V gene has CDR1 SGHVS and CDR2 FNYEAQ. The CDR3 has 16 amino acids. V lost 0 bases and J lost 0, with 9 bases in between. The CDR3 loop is CASSLAASPSNQPQHF. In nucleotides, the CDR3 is TGTGCCAGCAGCTTAGCGGCCAGTCCTAGCAATCAGCCCCAGCATTTT.

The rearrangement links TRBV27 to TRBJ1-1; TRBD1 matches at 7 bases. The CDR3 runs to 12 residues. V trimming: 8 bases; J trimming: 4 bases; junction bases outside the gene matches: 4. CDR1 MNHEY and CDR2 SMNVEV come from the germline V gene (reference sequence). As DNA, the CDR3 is TGTGCCAGCTCCTCAGGGGGCACTGAAGCTTTCTTT. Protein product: CASSSGGTEAFF.

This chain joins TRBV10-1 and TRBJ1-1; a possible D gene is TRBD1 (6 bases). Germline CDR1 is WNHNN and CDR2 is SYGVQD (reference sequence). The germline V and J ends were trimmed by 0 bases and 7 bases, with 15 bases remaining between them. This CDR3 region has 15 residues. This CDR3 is CASSESRGRGIEAFF. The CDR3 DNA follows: TGCGCCAGCAGTGAGTCTAGGGGCAGGGGAATTGAAGCTTTCTTT.

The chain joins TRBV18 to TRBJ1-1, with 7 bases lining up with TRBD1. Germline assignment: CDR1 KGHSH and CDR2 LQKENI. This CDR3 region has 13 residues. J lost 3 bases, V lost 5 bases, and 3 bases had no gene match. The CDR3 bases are TGTGCCAGCTCAGCCGACAGGGACACTGAAGCTTTCTTT. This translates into CASSADRDTEAFF.

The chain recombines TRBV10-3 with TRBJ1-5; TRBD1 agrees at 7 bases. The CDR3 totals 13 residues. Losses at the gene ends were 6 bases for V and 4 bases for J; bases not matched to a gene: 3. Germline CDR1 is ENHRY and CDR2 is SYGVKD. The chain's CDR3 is CAIRGQLNQPQHF. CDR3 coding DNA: TGTGCCATCAGGGGACAGCTAAATCAGCCCCAGCATTTT.

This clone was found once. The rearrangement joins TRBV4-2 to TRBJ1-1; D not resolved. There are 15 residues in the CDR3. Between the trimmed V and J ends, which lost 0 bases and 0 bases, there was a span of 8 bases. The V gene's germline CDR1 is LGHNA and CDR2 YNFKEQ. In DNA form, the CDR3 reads TGTGCCAGCAGCCAAGATTCGACCTTGAACACTGAAGCTTTCTTT. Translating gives CASSQDSTLNTEAFF.

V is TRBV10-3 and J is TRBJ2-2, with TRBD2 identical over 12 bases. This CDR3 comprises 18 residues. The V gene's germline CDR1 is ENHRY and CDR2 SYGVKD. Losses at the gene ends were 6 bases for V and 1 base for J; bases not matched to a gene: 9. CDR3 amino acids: CAIRSTSGGLLNTGELFF. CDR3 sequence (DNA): TGTGCCATCAGATCGACTAGCGGGGGACTACTGAACACCGGGGAGCTGTTTTTT.

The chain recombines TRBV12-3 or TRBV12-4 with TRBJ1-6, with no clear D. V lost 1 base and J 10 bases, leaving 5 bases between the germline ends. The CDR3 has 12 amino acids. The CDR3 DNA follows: TGTGCCAGCAGTTTAGTTGGATCACCCCTCCACTTT. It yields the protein CASSLVGSPLHF.

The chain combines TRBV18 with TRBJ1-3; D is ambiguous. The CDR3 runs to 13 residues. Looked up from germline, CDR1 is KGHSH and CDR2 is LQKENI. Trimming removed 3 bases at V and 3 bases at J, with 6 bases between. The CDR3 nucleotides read TGTGCCAGCTCACCCAACCTTGGAAACACCATATATTTT. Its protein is CASSPNLGNTIYF.

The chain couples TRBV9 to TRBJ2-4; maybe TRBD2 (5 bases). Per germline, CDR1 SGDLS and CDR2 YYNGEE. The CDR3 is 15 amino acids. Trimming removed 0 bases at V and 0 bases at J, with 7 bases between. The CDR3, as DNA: TGTGCCAGCAGCGTAGGAGGGCTAGCCAAAAACATTCAGTACTTC. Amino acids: CASSVGGLAKNIQYF. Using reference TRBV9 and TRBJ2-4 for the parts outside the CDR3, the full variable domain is DSGVTQTPKHLITATGQRVTLRCSPRSGDLSVYWYQQSLDQGLQFLIQYYNGEERAKGNILERFSAQQFPDLHSELNLSSLELGDSALYFCASSVGGLAKNIQYFGAGTRLSVL.

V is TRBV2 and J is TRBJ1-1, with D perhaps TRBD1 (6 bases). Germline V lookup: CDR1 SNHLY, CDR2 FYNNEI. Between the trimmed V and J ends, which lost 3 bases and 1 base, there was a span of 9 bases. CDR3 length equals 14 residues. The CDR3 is CASSDRTANTEAFF. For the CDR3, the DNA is TGTGCCAGCAGTGATAGGACAGCGAACACTGAAGCTTTCTTT.

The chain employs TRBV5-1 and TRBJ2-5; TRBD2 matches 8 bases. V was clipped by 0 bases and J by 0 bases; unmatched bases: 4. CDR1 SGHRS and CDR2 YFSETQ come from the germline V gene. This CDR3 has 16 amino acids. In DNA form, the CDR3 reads TGCGCCAGCAGCTTGGAAGCAGCGGGGGACCAAGAGACCCAGTACTTC. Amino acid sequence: CASSLEAAGDQETQYF. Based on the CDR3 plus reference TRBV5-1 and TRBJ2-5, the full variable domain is KAGVTQTPRYLIKTRGQQVTLSCSPISGHRSVSWYQQTPGQGLQFLFEYFSETQRNKGNFPGRFSGRQFSNSRSEMNVSTLELGDSALYLCASSLEAAGDQETQYFGPGTRLLVL.

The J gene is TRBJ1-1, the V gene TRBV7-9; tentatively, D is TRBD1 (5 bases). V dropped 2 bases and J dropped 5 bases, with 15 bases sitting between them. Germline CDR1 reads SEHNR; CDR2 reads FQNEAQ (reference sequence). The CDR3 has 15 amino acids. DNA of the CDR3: TGTGCCAGCAGCTTATGGGTAGAACACAGGACTGAAGCTTTCTTT. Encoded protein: CASSLWVEHRTEAFF. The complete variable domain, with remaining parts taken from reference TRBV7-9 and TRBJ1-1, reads DTGVSQNPRHKITKRGQNVTFRCDPISEHNRLYWYRQTLGQGPEFLTYFQNEAQLEKSRLLSDRFSAERPKGSFSTLEIQRTEQGDSAMYLCASSLWVEHRTEAFFGQGTRLTVV.

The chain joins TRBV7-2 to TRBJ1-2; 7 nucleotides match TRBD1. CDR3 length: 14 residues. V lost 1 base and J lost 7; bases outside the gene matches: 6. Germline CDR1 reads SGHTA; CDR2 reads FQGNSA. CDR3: CASSLGTGKAGYTF. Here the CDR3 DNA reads TGTGCCAGCAGCTTAGGGACAGGCAAGGCTGGCTACACCTTC.

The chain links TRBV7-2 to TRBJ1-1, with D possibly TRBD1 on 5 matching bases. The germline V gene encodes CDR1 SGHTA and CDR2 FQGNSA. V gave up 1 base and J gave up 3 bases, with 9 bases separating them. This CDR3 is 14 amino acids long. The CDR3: CASSLEVTDTEAFF. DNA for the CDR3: TGTGCCAGCAGCTTAGAAGTGACAGACACTGAAGCTTTCTTT. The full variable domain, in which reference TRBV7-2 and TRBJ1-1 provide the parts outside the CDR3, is GAGVSQSPSNKVTEKGKDVELRCDPISGHTALYWYRQSLGQGLEFLIYFQGNSAPDKSGLPSDRFSAERTGGSVSTLTIQRTQQEDSAVYLCASSLEVTDTEAFFGQGTRLTVV.

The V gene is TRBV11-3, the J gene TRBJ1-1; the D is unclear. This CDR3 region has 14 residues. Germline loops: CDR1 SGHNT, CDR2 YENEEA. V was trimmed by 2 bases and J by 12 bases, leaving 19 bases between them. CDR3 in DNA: TGTGCCAGCAGCTTAAGTCGACGGGCTGAAATTTCTTTCTTT. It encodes CASSLSRRAEISFF.

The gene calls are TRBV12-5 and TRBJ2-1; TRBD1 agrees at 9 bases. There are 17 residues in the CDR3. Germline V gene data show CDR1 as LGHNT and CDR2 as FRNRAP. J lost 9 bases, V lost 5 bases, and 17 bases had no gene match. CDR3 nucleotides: TGTGCTAGTGGTCCCGCCCTGGGACAGGGAATGGCGCCTGAGCAGTTCTTC. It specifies CASGPALGQGMAPEQFF.

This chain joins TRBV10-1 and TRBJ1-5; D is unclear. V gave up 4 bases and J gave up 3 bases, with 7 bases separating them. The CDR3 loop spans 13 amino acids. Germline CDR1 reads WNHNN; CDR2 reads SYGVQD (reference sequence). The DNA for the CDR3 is TGCGCCAGCAGTGGGGGTAACAATCAGCCCCAGCATTTT. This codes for CASSGGNNQPQHF.

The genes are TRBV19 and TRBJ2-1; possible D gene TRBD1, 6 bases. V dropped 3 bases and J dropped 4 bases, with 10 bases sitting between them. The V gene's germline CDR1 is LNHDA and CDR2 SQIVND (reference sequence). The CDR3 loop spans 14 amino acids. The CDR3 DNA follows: TGTGCCAGTAGTATTCGGACAGTGTACAATGAGCAGTTCTTC. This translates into CASSIRTVYNEQFF.